The clone carrying this T cell receptor beta chain has more than one count but fewer than ten. There are 13 residues in the CDR3. The V end lost 9 bases, the J end lost 0 bases, and 8 bases lay between the germline ends. In germline, CDR1 is KGHDR, CDR2 SFDVKD. This specimen comes from a study of blood T cells in healthy people across ages. Primers used in a second PCR of roughly 6 to 12 cycles were a sample-barcoded 5' primer and a J-beta primer mix. MiXCR, run by TCRdb on the 5' RACE reads, gives a single entry per CDR3 protein. The table lists approximately 490,000 distinct CDR3 sequences, 24% of them singletons. The same data also contributed to another study, on T cells of mothers and their children.

Sequenced sample: blood. This clonotype was sampled from a boy between 10 and 17 years old in good health. The rearrangement uses TRBV24-1 and TRBJ2-1; unclear D gene. The CDR3 coding sequence is TGTGCCACCGTGGGGTACTCCTACAATGAGCAGTTCTTC. Its protein product is CATVGYSYNEQFF.